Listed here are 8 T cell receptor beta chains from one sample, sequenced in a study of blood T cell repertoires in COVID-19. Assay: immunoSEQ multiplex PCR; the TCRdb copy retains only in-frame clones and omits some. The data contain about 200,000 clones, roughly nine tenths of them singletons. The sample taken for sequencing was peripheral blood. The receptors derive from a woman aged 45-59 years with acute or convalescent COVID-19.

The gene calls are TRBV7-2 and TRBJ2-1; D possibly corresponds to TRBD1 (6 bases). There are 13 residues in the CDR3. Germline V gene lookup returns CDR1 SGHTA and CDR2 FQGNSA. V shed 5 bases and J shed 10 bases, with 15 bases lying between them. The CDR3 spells CASSVYRDIEQFF. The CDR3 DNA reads TGTGCCAGCAGCGTTTACAGGGACATAGAGCAGTTCTTC.

CDR3: CASSQDEGQGKAFF. In DNA, the CDR3 is TGTGCCAGCAGCCAAGATGAAGGGCAGGGTAAAGCTTTCTTT. The genes are TRBV4-2 and TRBJ1-1; D possibly corresponds to TRBD1 (5 bases). Trimming took off 0 bases at V and 9 bases at J, with 14 bases between the two ends. Per germline, CDR1 LGHNA and CDR2 YNFKEQ. The CDR3 has 14 residues.

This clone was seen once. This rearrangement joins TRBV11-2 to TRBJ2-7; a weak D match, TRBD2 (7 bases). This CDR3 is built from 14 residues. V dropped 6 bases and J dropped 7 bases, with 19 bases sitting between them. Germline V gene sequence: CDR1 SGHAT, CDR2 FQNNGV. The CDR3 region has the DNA TGTGCCAGCAGACGAGAAGGGGGGGCAAAGGAGCAGTACTTC. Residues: CASRREGGAKEQYF.

In nucleotides, the CDR3 is TGTGCCAGCAGCGGGGCCGGAGATACGCAGTATTTT. Translating it yields CASSGAGDTQYF. J is TRBJ2-3 and V is TRBV11-2; D might be TRBD1 (5 bases). The V and J ends lost 5 bases and 5 bases respectively, with 8 bases between them. There are 12 residues in the CDR3. Germline CDR1 and CDR2: SGHAT and FQNNGV.

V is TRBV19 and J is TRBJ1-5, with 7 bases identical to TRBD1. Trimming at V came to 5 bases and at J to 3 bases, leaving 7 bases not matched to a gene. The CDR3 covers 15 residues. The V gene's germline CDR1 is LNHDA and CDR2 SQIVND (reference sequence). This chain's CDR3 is CASSSTGEFNQPQHF. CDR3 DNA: TGTGCCAGTAGTTCTACAGGGGAGTTCAATCAGCCCCAGCATTTT.

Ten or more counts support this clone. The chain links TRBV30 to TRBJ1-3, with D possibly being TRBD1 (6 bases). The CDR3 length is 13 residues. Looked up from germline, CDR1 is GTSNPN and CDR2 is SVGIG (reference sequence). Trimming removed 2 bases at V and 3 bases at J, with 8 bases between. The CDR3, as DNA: TGTGCCTGGAGTCGGACAGATGGAAACACCATATATTTT. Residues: CAWSRTDGNTIYF.

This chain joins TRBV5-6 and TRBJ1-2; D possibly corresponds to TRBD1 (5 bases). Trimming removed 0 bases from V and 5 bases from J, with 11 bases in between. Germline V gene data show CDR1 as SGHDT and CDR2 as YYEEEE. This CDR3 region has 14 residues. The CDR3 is CASSLDRLEYGYTF. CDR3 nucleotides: TGTGCCAGCAGCTTGGACAGGTTGGAGTATGGCTACACCTTC.

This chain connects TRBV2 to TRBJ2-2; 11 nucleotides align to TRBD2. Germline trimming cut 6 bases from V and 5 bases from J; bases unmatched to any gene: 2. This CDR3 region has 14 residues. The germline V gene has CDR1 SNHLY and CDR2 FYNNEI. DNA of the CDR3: TGTGCCAGCAGAGGGACTAGCGGAACCGGGGAGCTGTTTTTT. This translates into CASRGTSGTGELFF.